Reported below is one T cell receptor beta chain. Its antigen is as yet unknown. Looked up from germline, CDR1 is MDHEN and CDR2 is SYDVKM. The CDR3 length is 15 residues. This sample is part of a study of post-analysis software for immune sequencing data. Study outcomes and limitations: A few TRBV segments occurring more often in patients than controls included TRBV5-6, TRBV5-1 and TRBV20-1. In multiple sclerosis, normalized Chao1 diversity was significantly below that of controls. Batch-matched samples strongly co-clustered by F measure.

Each TCR beta cDNA library carried unique molecular identifiers. When 1 to 10 million T cells were used, they gave some 540,000 cDNA molecules. TCRdb reprocessed the PCR reads via MiXCR and lists one record per CDR3 protein. This table holds roughly 800,000 distinct CDR3 sequences, 25% to 30% found once. Input material: blood. The receptor was derived from a girl aged 5-17 years with multiple sclerosis. The rearrangement joins TRBV28 to TRBJ2-5, with TRBD2 matching over 12 bases. Gene TRBJ2-7 matches the end of the DNA better, so the J call may be wrong. The CDR3 DNA reads TGTGCCAGCACCAAGCCTAGCGGGAGGGCCTCCGAGCAGTACTTC. Protein sequence: CASTKPSGRASEQYF.